The 21 T cell receptor beta chains listed next were all sequenced from one sample in a study of T cell responses to AZD1222 COVID-19 vaccine. Sequenced by immunoSEQ multiplex PCR; TCRdb stores in-frame clones only, minus some. The repertoire consists of 95,000 to 150,000 clones, with about 88% occurring once and the leading ten covering over 2.5%. The specimen was peripheral blood, collected 28 days after the second AZD1222 dose. Receptor source: an adult who received the AZD1222 COVID-19 vaccine.

V and J are TRBV11-2 and TRBJ2-7; D is undetermined. This CDR3 spans 12 amino acids. Germline V gene sequence: CDR1 SGHAT, CDR2 FQNNGV. V lost 1 base and J lost 4, with 5 bases in between. CDR3 in DNA: TGTGCCAGCAGCTTAGTTTTTTACGAGCAGTACTTC. Its protein is CASSLVFYEQYF.

This clone has only one observation. V is TRBV28 and J is TRBJ2-1; a weak D match, TRBD2 (5 bases). The ends were cut back, 6 bases at V and 1 base at J, with 13 bases in the middle. The CDR3 sequence is 15 residues long. CDR1 and CDR2 (germline): MDHEN, SYDVKM. In DNA form, the CDR3 reads TGTGCCAGCAGCTTTACGGGAATATCCTACAATGAGCAGTTCTTC. Its protein is CASSFTGISYNEQFF.

This chain uses TRBV28 with TRBJ1-2, with a weak D call TRBD1 (6 bases). Trimming took off 3 bases at V and 6 bases at J, with 20 bases between the two ends. The CDR3 is 16 residues long. Germline loops: CDR1 MDHEN, CDR2 SYDVKM. The CDR3 region is CASSFERGQRLNGYTF. The CDR3, as DNA: TGTGCCAGCAGTTTTGAACGTGGACAGAGACTTAATGGCTACACCTTC.

This clone was picked up a small number of times. CDR3: CASSKTGNTGELFF. The CDR3 DNA is TGTGCCAGCAGTAAGACAGGGAACACCGGGGAGCTGTTTTTT. This chain joins TRBV2 and TRBJ2-2; weak D call: TRBD1 (6 bases). The CDR3 is 14 residues long. Trimming stripped 5 bases from V and 1 base from J, with 8 bases between. Germline CDR1 and CDR2: SNHLY and FYNNEI.

This clone was counted between two and nine times. This sequence joins TRBV19 and TRBJ2-2, with D possibly called TRBD1 or TRBD2 (5 bases each). CDR1 and CDR2 from the germline V gene are LNHDA and SQIVND (reference sequence). V was cut by 5 bases and J by 3 bases, with 13 bases left in between. This CDR3 has 15 amino acids. The CDR3 region is CASSGDLLDTGELFF. The DNA for the CDR3 is TGTGCCAGTAGTGGGGACCTCTTAGACACCGGGGAGCTGTTTTTT.

This chain connects TRBV7-2 to TRBJ2-6, with D perhaps assigned TRBD1 or TRBD2 (6 bases each). Trimming removed 4 bases at V and 0 bases at J, with 13 bases between. Germline V lookup: CDR1 SGHTA, CDR2 FQGNSA. CDR3 size: 17 residues. CDR3: CASSSRGGGSGANVLTF. CDR3 in DNA: TGTGCCAGCAGCTCCAGGGGAGGTGGCTCTGGGGCCAACGTCCTGACTTTC.

The chain couples TRBV12-5 to TRBJ2-2, with 7 nucleotides matching TRBD2. V dropped 0 bases and J dropped 4; count of bases not matched to a gene: 8. Germline values: CDR1 LGHNT, CDR2 FRNRAP. This CDR3 region has 17 residues. The CDR3 spells CASGLVLGREGTGELFF. In DNA form, the CDR3 reads TGTGCTAGTGGTTTGGTACTTGGCAGGGAGGGCACCGGGGAGCTGTTTTTT.

This rearrangement joins TRBV6-4 to TRBJ2-1; no clear D. With 4 bases removed from V and 2 bases from J, the gap between germline ends came to 12 bases. CDR1 and CDR2 (germline): MRHNA, SNTAGT. The CDR3 length is 15 residues. CDR3 coding DNA: TGTGCCAGCAGTGTAAACGGCAACCCCTACAATGAGCAGTTCTTC. It translates to CASSVNGNPYNEQFF.

V usage is TRBV30 and J usage is TRBJ2-2; 8 bases fit TRBD1. CDR1 is GTSNPN and CDR2 is SVGIG in the germline V gene (reference sequence). The CDR3 has 13 amino acids. The V and J ends lost 4 bases and 4 bases, in that order; junction bases with no gene match: 2. The CDR3 is CAWNDRGTGELFF. The CDR3 DNA is TGTGCCTGGAACGACAGGGGCACCGGGGAGCTGTTTTTT.

CDR3 in DNA: TGTGCCAGTAGTATAATTAGGTCGGCAGAAGCTTTCTTT. It translates to CASSIIRSAEAFF. V gene TRBV19 combines with J gene TRBJ1-1; D unclear. Germline V gene sequence: CDR1 LNHDA, CDR2 SQIVND (reference sequence). The germline V and J ends were trimmed by 2 bases and 8 bases, with 12 bases remaining between them. CDR3 size: 13 residues.

CDR3 amino acids: CASSVLPDAEQFF. In nucleotides, the CDR3 is TGTGCCAGCAGCGTACTTCCTGACGCAGAGCAGTTCTTC. The chain recombines TRBV9 with TRBJ2-1; D call uncertain. Germline lookup yields CDR1 SGDLS and CDR2 YYNGEE. V was cut by 1 base and J by 10 bases, with 12 bases left in between. The length of the CDR3 is 13 residues. The complete variable domain, with remaining parts taken from reference TRBV9 and TRBJ2-1, reads DSGVTQTPKHLITATGQRVTLRCSPRSGDLSVYWYQQSLDQGLQFLIQYYNGEERAKGNILERFSAQQFPDLHSELNLSSLELGDSALYFCASSVLPDAEQFFGPGTRLTVL.

V gene TRBV5-8 combines with J gene TRBJ1-2; a weak D match, TRBD1 (5 bases). Germline V gene sequence: CDR1 SGHTS, CDR2 YDEGEE. V was trimmed by 4 bases and J by 4 bases, leaving 8 bases between them. The CDR3 runs 12 residues. CDR3 sequence (DNA): TGTGCCAGCAGCCTTGACAGCTATGGCTACACCTTC. It codes for CASSLDSYGYTF. Using reference TRBV5-8 and TRBJ1-2 for the parts outside the CDR3, the full variable domain is EAGVTQSPTHLIKTRGQQATLRCSPISGHTSVYWYQQALGLGLQFLLWYDEGEERNRGNFPPRFSGRQFPNYSSELNVNALELEDSALYLCASSLDSYGYTFGSGTRLTVV.

The chain uses TRBV11-2 and TRBJ1-1; D call uncertain. Germline loops: CDR1 SGHAT, CDR2 FQNNGV. Trimming pared 5 bases from V and 7 bases from J, leaving 11 bases between. The CDR3 is 12 amino acids. The CDR3 DNA reads as TGTGCCAGCAGCCATCCTTTTGATGAAGCTTTCTTT. Translated, it gives CASSHPFDEAFF.

The sample holds one count of this clone. DNA of the CDR3: TGTGCCAGCAGCTTGCGCTCCAAAGGCGAGCAGTACTTC. This encodes CASSLRSKGEQYF. The chain couples TRBV13 to TRBJ2-7; D ambiguous. V was clipped by 3 bases and J by 6 bases, with 12 bases between them. The CDR3 has 13 residues. The germline V gene has CDR1 PRHDT and CDR2 FYEKMQ (reference sequence).

J is TRBJ1-2 and V is TRBV5-4; D is perhaps TRBD1 (6 bases). The V end was cut by 4 bases, the J end by 4 bases, with 17 bases between. CDR1 is SGHNT, CDR2 YYREEE, per germline (reference sequence). The CDR3 consists of 15 residues. The CDR3: CASSGDPGGFYGYTF. The CDR3 DNA reads TGTGCCAGCAGCGGGGACCCTGGGGGCTTCTATGGCTACACCTTC.

This rearrangement joins TRBV6-6 to TRBJ2-4; possible D gene TRBD1, 6 bases. V was cut by 5 bases and J by 3 bases, with 17 bases left in between. Germline V lookup: CDR1 MNHNY, CDR2 SVGAGI (reference sequence). The CDR3 is 16 amino acids. CDR3: CASSGGQIAHKNIQYF. The CDR3 DNA follows: TGTGCCAGCAGTGGCGGACAGATAGCTCACAAAAACATTCAGTACTTC.

The chain has TRBV18 and TRBJ1-6; D ambiguous. The germline gives CDR1 KGHSH, CDR2 LQKENI. The CDR3 contains 12 residues. V was cut by 2 bases and J by 9 bases, with 5 bases left in between. The CDR3 sequence: CASSPMGSPLHF. As DNA, the CDR3 is TGTGCCAGCTCACCAATGGGTTCACCCCTCCACTTT.

The rearrangement joins TRBV5-1 to TRBJ1-6; D is uncertain. This CDR3 comprises 16 residues. CDR1 and CDR2 (germline): SGHRS, YFSETQ. Trimming removed 5 bases from V and 4 bases from J, with 16 bases in between. The CDR3 nucleotides are TGCGCCAGCAGGTTAGGGCACGAAACTTATAATTCACCCCTCCACTTT. Translated, it gives CASRLGHETYNSPLHF.

J is TRBJ1-1 and V is TRBV28, with no clear D. The CDR3 runs 15 residues. Trimming pared 0 bases from V and 2 bases from J, leaving 10 bases between. In germline, CDR1 is MDHEN, CDR2 SYDVKM. CDR3 sequence: CASSLWLALNTEAFF. Here the CDR3 DNA reads TGTGCCAGCAGTTTATGGCTTGCGTTAAACACTGAAGCTTTCTTT.

The CDR3 is CASSQDLHQPQHF. CDR3 nucleotides: TGTGCCAGCAGCCAAGATTTACATCAGCCCCAGCATTTT. V is TRBV3-1 (or the pseudogene TRBV3-2) and J is TRBJ1-5; D gene ambiguous. The CDR3 is made up of 13 amino acids. The V gene lost 0 bases and the J gene lost 5 bases, with 5 bases spanning the gap. CDR1 and CDR2 (germline): LGHDT, YNNKEL (reference sequence).

Only one count was recorded for this clone. V usage is TRBV4-3 and J usage is TRBJ2-5, with a tentative D call TRBD2 (6 bases). The CDR3 length is 14 residues. With 1 base removed from V and 4 bases from J, the gap between germline ends came to 10 bases. Germline CDR1 reads LGHNA; CDR2 reads YSLEER. CDR3 amino acids: CASSQGDSRETQYF. The CDR3 DNA sequence: TGCGCCAGCAGCCAAGGGGACTCCAGAGAGACCCAGTACTTC.